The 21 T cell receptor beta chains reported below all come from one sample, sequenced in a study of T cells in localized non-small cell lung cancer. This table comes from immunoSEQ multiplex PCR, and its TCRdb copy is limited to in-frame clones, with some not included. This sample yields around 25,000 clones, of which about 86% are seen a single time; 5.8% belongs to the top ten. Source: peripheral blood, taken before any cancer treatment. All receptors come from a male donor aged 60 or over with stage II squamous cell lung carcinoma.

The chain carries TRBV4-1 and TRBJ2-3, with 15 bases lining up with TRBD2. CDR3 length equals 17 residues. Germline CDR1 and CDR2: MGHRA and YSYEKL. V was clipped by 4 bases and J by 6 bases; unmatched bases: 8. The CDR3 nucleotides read TGCGCCAGCAGCCCTACGGGACTAGCGGGAGGTGGGGATACGCAGTATTTT. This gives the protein CASSPTGLAGGGDTQYF.

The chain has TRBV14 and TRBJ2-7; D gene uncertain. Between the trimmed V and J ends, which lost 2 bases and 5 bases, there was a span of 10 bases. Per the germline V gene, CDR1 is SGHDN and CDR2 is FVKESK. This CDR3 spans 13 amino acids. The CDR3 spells CASSQPHRDEQYF. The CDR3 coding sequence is TGTGCCAGCAGCCAACCGCATAGAGACGAGCAGTACTTC.

The CDR3 sequence: CASSEATPSYGYTF. The CDR3 bases are TGTGCCAGCAGTGAAGCGACACCGAGCTATGGCTACACCTTC. The chain joins TRBV2 to TRBJ1-2; D is uncertain. CDR3 length: 14 amino acids. Germline assignment: CDR1 SNHLY and CDR2 FYNNEI. V gave up 0 bases and J gave up 4 bases, with 9 bases separating them.

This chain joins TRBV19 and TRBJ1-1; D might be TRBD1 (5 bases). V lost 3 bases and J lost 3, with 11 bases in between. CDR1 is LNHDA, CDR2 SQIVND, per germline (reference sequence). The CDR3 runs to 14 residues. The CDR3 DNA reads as TGTGCCAGTAGTATCGAGGGGTTCCACACTGAAGCTTTCTTT. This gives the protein CASSIEGFHTEAFF.

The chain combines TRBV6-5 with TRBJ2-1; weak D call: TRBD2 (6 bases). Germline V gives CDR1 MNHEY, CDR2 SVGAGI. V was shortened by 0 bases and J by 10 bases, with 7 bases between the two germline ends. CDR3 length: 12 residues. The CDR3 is CASSYSGLEQFF. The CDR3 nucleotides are TGTGCCAGCAGTTACTCAGGACTAGAGCAGTTCTTC.

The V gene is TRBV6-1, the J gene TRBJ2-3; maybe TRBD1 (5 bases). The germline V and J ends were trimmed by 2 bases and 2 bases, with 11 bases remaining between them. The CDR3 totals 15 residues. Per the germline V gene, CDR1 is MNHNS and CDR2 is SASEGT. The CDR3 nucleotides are TGTGCCAGCAGTGAATGGGGCATCCTCACAGATACGCAGTATTTT. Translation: CASSEWGILTDTQYF.

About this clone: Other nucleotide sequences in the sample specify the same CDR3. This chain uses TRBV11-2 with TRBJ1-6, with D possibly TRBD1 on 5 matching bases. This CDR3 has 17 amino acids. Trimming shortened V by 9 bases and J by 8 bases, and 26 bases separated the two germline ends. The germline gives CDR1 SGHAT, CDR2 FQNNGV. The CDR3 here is CASSPTSGTVRDSPLHF. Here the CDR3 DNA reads TGTGCCAGTAGCCCGACTTCCGGGACGGTCAGGGATTCACCCCTCCACTTT. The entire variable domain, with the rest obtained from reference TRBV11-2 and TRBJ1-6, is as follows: EAGVAQSPRYKIIEKRQSVAFWCNPISGHATLYWYQQILGQGPKLLIQFQNNGVVDDSQLPKDRFSAERLKGVDSTLKIQPAKLEDSAVYLCASSPTSGTVRDSPLHFGNGTRLTVT.

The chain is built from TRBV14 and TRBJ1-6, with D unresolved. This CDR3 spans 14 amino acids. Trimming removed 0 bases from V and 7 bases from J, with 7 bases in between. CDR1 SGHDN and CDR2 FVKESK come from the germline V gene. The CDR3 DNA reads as TGTGCCAGCAGCCAAGAGGCAATCAATTCACCCCTCCACTTT. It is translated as CASSQEAINSPLHF.

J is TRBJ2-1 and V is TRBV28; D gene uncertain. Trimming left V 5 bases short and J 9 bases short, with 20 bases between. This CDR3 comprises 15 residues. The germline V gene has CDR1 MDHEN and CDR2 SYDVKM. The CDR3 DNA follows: TGTGCCAGCAGTGCAAACGGGCTTCCCAGTATTGAGCAGTTCTTC. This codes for CASSANGLPSIEQFF.

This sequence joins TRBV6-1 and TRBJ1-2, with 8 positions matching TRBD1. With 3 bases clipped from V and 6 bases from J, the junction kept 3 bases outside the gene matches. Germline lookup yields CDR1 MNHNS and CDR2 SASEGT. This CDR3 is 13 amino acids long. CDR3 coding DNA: TGTGCCAGCAGTGAGTTACAGGGGGATGGCTACACCTTC. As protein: CASSELQGDGYTF.

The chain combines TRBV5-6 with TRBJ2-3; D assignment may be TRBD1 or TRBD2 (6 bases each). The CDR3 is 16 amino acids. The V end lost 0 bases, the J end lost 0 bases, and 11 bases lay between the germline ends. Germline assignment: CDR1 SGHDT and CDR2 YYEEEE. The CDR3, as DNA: TGTGCCAGCAGCTTGGCCGGGGGCCATAGCACAGATACGCAGTATTTT. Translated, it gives CASSLAGGHSTDTQYF.

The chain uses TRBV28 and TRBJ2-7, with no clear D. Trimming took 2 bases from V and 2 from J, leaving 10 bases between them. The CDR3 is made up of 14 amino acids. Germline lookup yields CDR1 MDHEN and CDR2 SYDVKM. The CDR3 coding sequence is TGTGCCAGCAGTTTACCCGGAACCACCTACGAGCAGTACTTC. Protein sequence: CASSLPGTTYEQYF.

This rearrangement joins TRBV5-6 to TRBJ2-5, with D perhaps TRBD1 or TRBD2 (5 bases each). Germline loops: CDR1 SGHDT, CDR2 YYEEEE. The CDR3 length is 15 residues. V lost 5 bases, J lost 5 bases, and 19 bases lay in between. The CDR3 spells CASRGPGPSPETQYF. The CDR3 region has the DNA TGTGCCAGCAGAGGGCCGGGACCTTCTCCGGAGACCCAGTACTTC.

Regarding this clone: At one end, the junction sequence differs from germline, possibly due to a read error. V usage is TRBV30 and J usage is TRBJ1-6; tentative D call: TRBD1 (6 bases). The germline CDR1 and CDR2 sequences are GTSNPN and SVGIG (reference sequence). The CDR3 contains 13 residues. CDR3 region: CVWRIQGLSTLHF. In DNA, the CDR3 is TGTGTCTGGAGGATACAGGGACTCAGCACCCTCCACTTT.

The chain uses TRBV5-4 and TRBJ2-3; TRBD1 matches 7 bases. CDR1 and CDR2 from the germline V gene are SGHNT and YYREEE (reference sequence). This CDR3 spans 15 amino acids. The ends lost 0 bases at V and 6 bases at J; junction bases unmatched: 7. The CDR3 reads CASSLAPGGVDTQYF. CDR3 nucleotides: TGTGCCAGCAGCTTGGCCCCAGGGGGAGTCGATACGCAGTATTTT.

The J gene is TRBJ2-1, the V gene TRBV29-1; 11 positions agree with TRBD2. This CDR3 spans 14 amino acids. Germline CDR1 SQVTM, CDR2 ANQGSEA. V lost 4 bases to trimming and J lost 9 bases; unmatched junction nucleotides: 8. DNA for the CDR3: TGCAGCGTTGGGGGTAGCGGGAGGGCCAGTGAGCAGTTCTTC. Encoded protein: CSVGGSGRASEQFF.

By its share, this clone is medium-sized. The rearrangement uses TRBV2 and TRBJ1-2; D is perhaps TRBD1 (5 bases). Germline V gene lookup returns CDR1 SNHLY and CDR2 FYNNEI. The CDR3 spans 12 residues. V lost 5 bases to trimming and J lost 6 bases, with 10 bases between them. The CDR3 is CASSQRGNGYTF. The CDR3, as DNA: TGTGCCAGCAGTCAACGGGGGAATGGCTACACCTTC.

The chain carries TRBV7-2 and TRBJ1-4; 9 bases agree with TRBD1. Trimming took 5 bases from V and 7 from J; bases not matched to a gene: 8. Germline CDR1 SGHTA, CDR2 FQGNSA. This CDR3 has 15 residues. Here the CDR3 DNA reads TGTGCCAGCAGCCCACGACAGGGGGACGCTGAAAAACTGTTTTTT. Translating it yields CASSPRQGDAEKLFF.

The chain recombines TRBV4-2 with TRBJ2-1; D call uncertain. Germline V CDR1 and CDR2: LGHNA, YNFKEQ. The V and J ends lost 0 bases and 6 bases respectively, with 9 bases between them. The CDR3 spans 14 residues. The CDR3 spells CASSQEVAPNEQFF. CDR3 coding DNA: TGTGCCAGCAGCCAAGAAGTGGCCCCCAATGAGCAGTTCTTC.

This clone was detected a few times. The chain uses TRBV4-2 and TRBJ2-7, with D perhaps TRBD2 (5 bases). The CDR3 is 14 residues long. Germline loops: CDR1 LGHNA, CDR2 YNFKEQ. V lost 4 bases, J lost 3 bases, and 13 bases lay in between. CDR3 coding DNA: TGTGCCAGCAGCCCTAGTGGCAGCGGCTACGAGCAGTACTTC. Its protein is CASSPSGSGYEQYF.

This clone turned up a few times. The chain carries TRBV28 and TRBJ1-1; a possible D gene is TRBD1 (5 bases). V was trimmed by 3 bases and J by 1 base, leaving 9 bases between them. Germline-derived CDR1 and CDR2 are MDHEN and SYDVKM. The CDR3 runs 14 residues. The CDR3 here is CASSFRQRNTEAFF. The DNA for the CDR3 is TGTGCCAGCAGTTTCAGACAGAGGAACACTGAAGCTTTCTTT.